This T cell receptor beta chain stems from a study of blood T cell repertoires in COVID-19. For the study at large: Acute-phase and convalescent COVID-19 samples originated in the United States, Italy and Spain. T cells, B-cell-depleted T cells, or PBMCs provided the cDNA or gDNA that served as material.

Study processing details: It was from reference gene primer amplification that nucleated cell counts were estimated. Sequencing was performed with immunoSEQ multiplex PCR; in TCRdb, only in-frame clones are kept and a portion is missing. The DNA was the basis for D and trimming; V, J and clone size are from that table. The sample lists about 34,000 clones; 75% to 85% were seen once. Per germline, CDR1 MGHDK and CDR2 SYGVNS. This CDR3 region has 15 residues. V lost 1 base to trimming and J lost 3 bases, with 12 bases between them. The sequenced material came from peripheral blood. The chain carries TRBV25-1 and TRBJ1-1, with a tentative D call TRBD1 (5 bases). The clonotype originates from a woman aged 65 to 85 with acute or convalescent COVID-19. The CDR3 DNA follows: TGTGCCAGCAGTGAATGGGGGGGTTCGGACACTGAAGCTTTCTTT. Encoded protein: CASSEWGGSDTEAFF.